This entry describes one TCR beta chain. Germline V gene lookup returns CDR1 SQVTM and CDR2 ANQGSEA. CDR3 length equals 13 residues. Trimming left V 4 bases short and J 7 bases short, with 13 bases between. These data belong to a study of OX40 agonist ivuxolimab in advanced cancers. Study context: In this cohort, patients received ivuxolimab, an agonistic anti-OX40 (CD134) antibody. In this trial design, patients received ivuxolimab intravenously at 0.01 to 10 mg/kg every 2 weeks.

At cycle 4 day 1, cycle 7 day 1, and baseline, blood was sampled. Produced via immunoSEQ multiplex PCR; TCRdb's table is partial and in-frame only. Seen here are around 80,000 clones, approximately 90% observed once, and the top ten hold roughly 0.7%. The material sequenced was CD4+ or CD8+ T cells sorted from blood, taken in a trial of the OX40 agonist ivuxolimab. The chain uses TRBV29-1 and TRBJ1-4, with a possible D match to TRBD1 (6 bases). The sequence was obtained from an adult with an advanced solid tumor such as melanoma, head and neck, liver or kidney cancer. The chain's CDR3 is CSVVFRGGEKLFF. CDR3 in DNA: TGCAGCGTTGTATTCAGGGGAGGTGAAAAACTGTTTTTT.